This T cell receptor (beta chain) derives from a study of CD8 T cells in ankylosing spondylitis. This clonotype was detected a few times. MiXCR was run by TCRdb on the 5' RACE reads, yielding one entry per CDR3 protein. Of about 360,000 distinct CDR3 sequences in the sample, approximately 22% were seen once. From germline, CDR1 is MDHEN and CDR2 SYDVKM. V was clipped by 5 bases and J by 6 bases; unmatched bases: 13. The CDR3 contains 19 residues. The source is a male donor with ankylosing spondylitis or in good health (not recorded which). The specimen was blood, either unsorted or a sorted T cell fraction (not recorded which). The genes are TRBV28 and TRBJ2-1; TRBD2 aligns across 16 bases. The CDR3 reads CASSPLPGTSGGAFNEQFF. CDR3 nucleotides: TGTGCCAGCAGTCCTCTGCCCGGGACTAGCGGGGGGGCTTTCAATGAGCAGTTCTTC.